Shown below are 27 T cell receptor beta chains from a single sample sequenced in a study of cytomegalovirus exposure and HLA in healthy donors. Profiling relied on immunoSEQ multiplex PCR, and the TCRdb table lists in-frame clones only, not all of them. This repertoire shows some 83,000 clones, approximately 95% found once; its top ten account for over 2%. The source material was PBMCs. The receptors were gathered from a woman aged 18-29 years in good health and CMV-seronegative.

The V gene is TRBV30, the J gene TRBJ2-2; D unclear. This CDR3 contains 13 residues. Germline V gene lookup returns CDR1 GTSNPN and CDR2 SVGIG (reference sequence). CDR3 DNA sequence: TGTGCATTAATGCAGAAGAACACCGGGGAGCTGTTTTTT. Its translation is CALMQKNTGELFF.

J is TRBJ2-2 and V is TRBV6-6; 7 positions agree with TRBD2. Germline CDR1 and CDR2: MNHNY and SVGAGI (reference sequence). The CDR3 has 14 residues. Trimming removed 7 bases from V and 5 bases from J; junction bases left unmatched: 7. CDR3 coding DNA: TGTGCCAGCAACACTAAAGCGGGAACCGGGGAGCTGTTTTTT. This translates into CASNTKAGTGELFF.

V is TRBV7-8 and J is TRBJ2-3, with D perhaps matching TRBD2 (6 bases). Germline V gene lookup returns CDR1 SGHVS and CDR2 FQNEAQ. The CDR3 runs to 18 residues. Trimming took off 2 bases at V and 0 bases at J, with 18 bases between the two ends. CDR3 coding DNA: TGTGCCAGCAGCTTAACCGCGGGACTTTCCCCTAGCACAGATACGCAGTATTTT. Translating it yields CASSLTAGLSPSTDTQYF.

The chain combines TRBV11-2 with TRBJ2-7; TRBD1 matches at 7 bases. The CDR3 runs to 13 residues. Germline assignment: CDR1 SGHAT and CDR2 FQNNGV. The junction had 1 base not matched to a gene; V was cut back by 2 bases and J by 3 bases. The CDR3 loop is CASSLNRGYEQYF. CDR3 DNA sequence: TGTGCCAGCAGCTTAAACAGGGGCTACGAGCAGTACTTC.

The J gene is TRBJ2-7, the V gene TRBV11-3, with TRBD1 matching over 7 bases. Losses at the gene ends were 3 bases for V and 6 bases for J; bases not matched to a gene: 5. CDR3 size: 13 residues. Germline values: CDR1 SGHNT, CDR2 YENEEA. The CDR3 DNA sequence: TGTGCCAGCAGCTTTGAGGGGGCTCGCGAGCAGTACTTC. Protein sequence: CASSFEGAREQYF.

CDR3 region: CASSQGGQAIPYEQYF. CDR3 bases: TGCGCCAGCAGCCAGGGGGGACAGGCGATTCCCTACGAGCAGTACTTC. V usage is TRBV4-1 and J usage is TRBJ2-7, with 8 bases matching TRBD1. The CDR3 has 16 amino acids. The junction had 9 bases not matched to a gene; V was cut back by 3 bases and J by 2 bases. CDR1 and CDR2 from the germline V gene are MGHRA and YSYEKL.

V and J are TRBV6-1 and TRBJ1-1; D not certain. V gave up 0 bases and J gave up 1 base, with 15 bases separating them. The CDR3 has 17 amino acids. Germline assignment: CDR1 MNHNS and CDR2 SASEGT. CDR3 protein: CASSEAPGGGGNTEAFF. The CDR3 DNA follows: TGTGCCAGCAGTGAAGCGCCAGGAGGAGGCGGGAACACTGAAGCTTTCTTT.

The chain has TRBV6-1 and TRBJ1-1, with a possible D match to TRBD1 (6 bases). CDR1 and CDR2 from the germline V gene are MNHNS and SASEGT. The CDR3 spans 13 residues. The V gene lost 6 bases and the J gene lost 6 bases, with 14 bases spanning the gap. CDR3 nucleotides: TGTGCCAGCAGGGCCCAAGGGACACCTGAAGCTTTCTTT. Its translation: CASRAQGTPEAFF.

This clone was counted once. The V and J genes are TRBV13 and TRBJ2-3; 10 nucleotides line up with TRBD2. V trimming: 5 bases; J trimming: 5 bases; junction bases outside the gene matches: 10. The CDR3 is made up of 16 amino acids. The germline CDR1 and CDR2 sequences are PRHDT and FYEKMQ (reference sequence). DNA of the CDR3: TGTGCCAGCAGCAACCTAGGAGCGGGGGGGGAAGATACGCAGTATTTT. This gives the protein CASSNLGAGGEDTQYF.

This chain uses TRBV2 with TRBJ2-4; possibly TRBD2 for D (7 bases). Trimming pared 2 bases from V and 5 bases from J, leaving 16 bases between. Germline V gene data show CDR1 as SNHLY and CDR2 as FYNNEI. The CDR3 is 16 residues long. The CDR3 coding sequence is TGTGCCAGCAGTGAAAGAGGGGGGGCCCCAGAAAACATTCAGTACTTC. Translation gives CASSERGGAPENIQYF.

This chain's CDR3 is CASSYSASSYEQYF. CDR3 in DNA: TGTGCCAGCAGTTACTCCGCTAGCTCCTACGAGCAGTACTTC. The chain couples TRBV6-5 to TRBJ2-7, with D unresolved. The V end lost 0 bases, the J end lost 0 bases, and 6 bases lay between the germline ends. This CDR3 is built from 14 residues. The V gene's germline CDR1 is MNHEY and CDR2 SVGAGI.

This clone has a handful of counts. The rearrangement links TRBV6-6 to TRBJ1-2, with a tentative D call TRBD1 (6 bases). The CDR3 spans 13 residues. Deletions cut 7 bases from V and 2 bases from J, with 11 bases between. Per germline, CDR1 MNHNY and CDR2 SVGAGI (reference sequence). DNA of the CDR3: TGTGCCAGCAAAGGAACAGGGAACTATGGCTACACCTTC. This sequence encodes CASKGTGNYGYTF.

V is TRBV7-9 and J is TRBJ2-3, with D possibly TRBD2 on 6 matching bases. Trimming removed 0 bases at V and 6 bases at J, with 7 bases between. Germline CDR1 SEHNR, CDR2 FQNEAQ (reference sequence). The CDR3 is 13 amino acids. The CDR3: CASSLAGGDTQYF. The DNA of the CDR3 is TGTGCCAGCAGCTTAGCTGGGGGGGATACGCAGTATTTT.

This chain uses TRBV2 with TRBJ2-1, with 10 bases matching TRBD2. The length of the CDR3 is 15 residues. CDR1 is SNHLY, CDR2 FYNNEI, per germline. Unmatched junction bases numbered 7, after V lost 3 bases and J lost 8 bases. The CDR3 DNA is TGTGCCAGCAGTGATTCCCTAGCGGGAGATCATGAGCAGTTCTTC. It yields the protein CASSDSLAGDHEQFF.

V usage is TRBV18 and J usage is TRBJ2-7; 7 nucleotides match TRBD1. Germline trimming cut 8 bases from V and 2 bases from J; bases unmatched to any gene: 6. Germline V gene sequence: CDR1 KGHSH, CDR2 LQKENI. The CDR3 is 13 amino acids. The CDR3 here is CASGGQVTYEQYF. CDR3 bases: TGTGCCAGCGGTGGACAGGTTACCTACGAGCAGTACTTC.

The chain couples TRBV10-1 to TRBJ2-7; 7 positions agree with TRBD2. V shed 7 bases and J 4 bases; nucleotides not matched to a gene: 13. Per germline, CDR1 WNHNN and CDR2 SYGVQD (reference sequence). This CDR3 spans 15 amino acids. The CDR3 bases are TGCGCCAGCATTACCGCGGGAGCTCCGGGATACGAGCAGTACTTC. Its protein product is CASITAGAPGYEQYF.

The J gene is TRBJ2-7, the V gene TRBV28; D is possibly TRBD1 (6 bases). The CDR3 contains 17 residues. Germline assignment: CDR1 MDHEN and CDR2 SYDVKM. Trimming removed 3 bases from V and 3 bases from J, with 21 bases in between. The CDR3 sequence is CASSFSSPRGGNYEQYF. CDR3 DNA sequence: TGTGCCAGCAGTTTTTCCTCTCCTCGAGGGGGAAACTACGAGCAGTACTTC.

V is TRBV29-1 and J is TRBJ2-3, with TRBD2 identical over 13 bases. Germline values: CDR1 SQVTM, CDR2 ANQGSEA. The CDR3 extends over 17 amino acids. The J segment lost 8 bases and the V segment lost 5 bases, leaving 16 bases of the junction unmatched. The CDR3 DNA follows: TGCAGCGTTTCACCCGGACTAGCGGGAGACAAGAGGGCTACGCAGTATTTT. It is translated as CSVSPGLAGDKRATQYF.

The chain joins TRBV7-3 to TRBJ2-2; TRBD2 matches 10 bases. Germline V gene sequence: CDR1 SGHTA, CDR2 FQGTGA. The CDR3 is 16 residues long. Trimming took 5 bases from V and 4 from J; bases not matched to a gene: 7. The CDR3 DNA sequence: TGTGCCAGCAGCACTGGAGCGGGAGGGAGCACCGGGGAGCTGTTTTTT. This gives the protein CASSTGAGGSTGELFF.

The chain links TRBV2 to TRBJ2-7; 15 positions agree with TRBD2. Germline V gives CDR1 SNHLY, CDR2 FYNNEI. The CDR3 totals 16 residues. Unmatched junction bases numbered 9, after V lost 6 bases and J lost 6 bases. This CDR3 is CASSPGLAGGEAEQYF. DNA of the CDR3: TGTGCCAGCAGCCCGGGACTAGCGGGAGGCGAGGCCGAGCAGTACTTC.

The rearrangement joins TRBV9 to TRBJ2-1; D possibly corresponds to TRBD2 (6 bases). Germline CDR1 and CDR2: SGDLS and YYNGEE. V lost 3 bases, J lost 6 bases, and 22 bases lay in between. This CDR3 is built from 17 residues. In DNA form, the CDR3 reads TGTGCCAGCAGCGCACTCGGGGGTGGGGCTTCTGCCAATGAGCAGTTCTTC. Amino acids: CASSALGGGASANEQFF.

The J gene is TRBJ2-3, the V gene TRBV18; 8 bases are shared with TRBD2. Trimming at V came to 2 bases and at J to 10 bases, leaving 8 bases not matched to a gene. The length of the CDR3 is 14 residues. The germline CDR1 and CDR2 sequences are KGHSH and LQKENI. CDR3 nucleotide sequence: TGTGCCAGCTCACCATCCCCTAGCGGGTATCCGCAGTATTTT. Encoded protein: CASSPSPSGYPQYF.

The sample holds one count of this clone. The V gene is TRBV11-3, the J gene TRBJ2-7; 8 bases map to TRBD1. Looked up from germline, CDR1 is SGHNT and CDR2 is YENEEA. This CDR3 is built from 13 residues. The V segment lost 8 bases and the J segment 6 bases; nucleotides outside the gene matches: 9. The CDR3 DNA reads as TGTGCCAGCCTCGGACAGGGAGTATCCGAGCAGTACTTC. Translation: CASLGQGVSEQYF.

V is TRBV18 and J is TRBJ1-1, with D tentatively TRBD1 (5 bases). The CDR3 is 16 amino acids. Per the germline V gene, CDR1 is KGHSH and CDR2 is LQKENI. Trimming took 3 bases from V and 5 from J, leaving 19 bases between them. CDR3 residues: CASSPSPGLSGTEAFF. In DNA form, the CDR3 reads TGTGCCAGCTCACCCTCTCCGGGACTTTCGGGGACTGAAGCTTTCTTT.

V and J are TRBV27 and TRBJ2-7; D possibly corresponds to TRBD1 (5 bases). V lost 6 bases, J lost 2 bases, and 14 bases lay in between. Germline assignment: CDR1 MNHEY and CDR2 SMNVEV (reference sequence). The CDR3 totals 14 residues. CDR3 sequence (DNA): TGTGCCAGCAGCTTCCAGGGATACCCCTACGAGCAGTACTTC. Translated, it gives CASSFQGYPYEQYF.

The chain joins TRBV11-2 to TRBJ2-1; 7 nucleotides align to TRBD1. The length of the CDR3 is 15 residues. Unmatched junction bases numbered 12, after V lost 5 bases and J lost 8 bases. Germline V CDR1 and CDR2: SGHAT, FQNNGV. The CDR3 coding sequence is TGTGCCAGCAGCAACAGGGGTAGGACTGGCGATGAGCAGTTCTTC. Its protein is CASSNRGRTGDEQFF.

J is TRBJ2-1 and V is TRBV2, with 7 bases identical to TRBD1. CDR3 length equals 14 residues. The germline V gene encodes CDR1 SNHLY and CDR2 FYNNEI. V lost 7 bases and J lost 6; bases outside the gene matches: 9. CDR3 sequence reads: CASTPRGTINEQFF. The CDR3 bases are TGTGCCAGCACCCCCAGGGGGACCATCAATGAGCAGTTCTTC.